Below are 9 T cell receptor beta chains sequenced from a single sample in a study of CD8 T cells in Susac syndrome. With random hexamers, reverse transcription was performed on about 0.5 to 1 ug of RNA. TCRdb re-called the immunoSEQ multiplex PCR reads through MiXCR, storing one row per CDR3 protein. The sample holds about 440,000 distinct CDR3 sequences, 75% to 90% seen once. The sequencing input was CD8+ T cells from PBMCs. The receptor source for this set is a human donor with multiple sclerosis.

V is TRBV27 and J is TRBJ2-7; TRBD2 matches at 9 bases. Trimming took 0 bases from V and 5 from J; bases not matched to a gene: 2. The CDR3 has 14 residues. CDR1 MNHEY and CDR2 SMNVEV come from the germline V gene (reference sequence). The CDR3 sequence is CASSLSSGSHEQYF. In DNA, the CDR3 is TGTGCCAGCAGTTTATCTAGCGGGAGCCACGAGCAGTACTTC.

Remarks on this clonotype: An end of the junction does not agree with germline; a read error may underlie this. CDR3 nucleotides: TGTGCCAACAGTTTATCTATCTTGTGGACAGGGAAATACAATGAGCAGTTCTTC. Translated, it gives CANSLSILWTGKYNEQFF. V gene TRBV27 combines with J gene TRBJ2-1; 8 bases are shared with TRBD1. Germline CDR1 and CDR2: MNHEY and SMNVEV (reference sequence). The length of the CDR3 is 18 residues.

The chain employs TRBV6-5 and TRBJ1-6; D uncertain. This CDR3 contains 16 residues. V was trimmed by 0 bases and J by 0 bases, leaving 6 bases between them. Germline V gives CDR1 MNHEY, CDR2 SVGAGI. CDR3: CASSYSSSSYNSPLHF. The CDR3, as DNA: TGTGCCAGCAGTTACTCAAGTAGCTCCTATAATTCACCCCTCCACTTT.

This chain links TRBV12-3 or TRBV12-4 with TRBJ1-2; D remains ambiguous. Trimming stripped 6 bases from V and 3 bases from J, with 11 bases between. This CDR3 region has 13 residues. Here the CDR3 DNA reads TGTGCCAGCAGCCCAACCCCTTACTATGGCTACACCTTC. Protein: CASSPTPYYGYTF.

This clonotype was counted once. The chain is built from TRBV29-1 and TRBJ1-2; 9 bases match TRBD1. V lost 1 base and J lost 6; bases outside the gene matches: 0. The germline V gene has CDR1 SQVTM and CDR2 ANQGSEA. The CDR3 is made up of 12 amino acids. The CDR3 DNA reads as TGCAGCGTTGAAGGGACAGGGGATGGCTACACCTTC. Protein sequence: CSVEGTGDGYTF.

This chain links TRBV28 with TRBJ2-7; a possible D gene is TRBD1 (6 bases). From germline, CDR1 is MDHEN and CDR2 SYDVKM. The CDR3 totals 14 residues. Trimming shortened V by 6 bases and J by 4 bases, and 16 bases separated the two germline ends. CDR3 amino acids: CASSPPGAWYEQYF. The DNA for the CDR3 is TGTGCCAGCAGCCCCCCAGGGGCTTGGTACGAGCAGTACTTC. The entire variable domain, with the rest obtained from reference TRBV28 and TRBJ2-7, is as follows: DVKVTQSSRYLVKRTGEKVFLECVQDMDHENMFWYRQDPGLGLRLIYFSYDVKMKEKGDIPEGYSVSREKKERFSLILESASTNQTSMYLCASSPPGAWYEQYFGPGTRLTVT.

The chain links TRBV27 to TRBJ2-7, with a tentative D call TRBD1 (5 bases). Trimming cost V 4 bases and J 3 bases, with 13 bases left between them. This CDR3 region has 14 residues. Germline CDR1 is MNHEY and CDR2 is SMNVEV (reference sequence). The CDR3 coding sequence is TGTGCCAGCAGTTGGGGCGGCGGAGACTACGAGCAGTACTTC. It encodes CASSWGGGDYEQYF.

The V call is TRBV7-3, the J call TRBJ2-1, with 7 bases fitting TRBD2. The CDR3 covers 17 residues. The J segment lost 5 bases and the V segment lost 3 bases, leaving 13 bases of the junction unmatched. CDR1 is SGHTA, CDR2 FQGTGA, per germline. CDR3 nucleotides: TGTGCCAGCAGCTTGTCTGGACTAGGAGGGTACGACAATGAGCAGTTCTTC. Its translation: CASSLSGLGGYDNEQFF.

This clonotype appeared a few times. The CDR3, as DNA: TGCGCCAGCAGCCAAGGAGGGGGGGCGGGAGAGACCCAGTACTTC. Amino acids: CASSQGGGAGETQYF. The chain joins TRBV4-1 to TRBJ2-5; a possible D gene is TRBD2 (7 bases). CDR3 length: 15 amino acids. V was shortened by 1 base and J by 4 bases, with 13 bases between the two germline ends. Germline V CDR1 and CDR2: MGHRA, YSYEKL.